This TCR beta chain came from a study of monozygotic twins with inflammatory bowel disease. CDR3 length equals 12 residues. TCRdb reprocessed the 5' RACE reads and keeps a single row for each CDR3 protein, giving no DNA. Recorded for this sample: roughly 150,000 distinct CDR3 sequences. The chain is built from TRBV12-3 or TRBV12-4 and TRBJ1-6. Sequencing was done on a sample of blood. The sequence came from a human donor with ulcerative colitis or Crohn's disease, or a healthy co-twin of an affected twin (not recorded which). The CDR3 here is CASRLANSPLHF.